These 21 T cell receptor beta chains share one sample of origin, sequenced in a study of cytomegalovirus exposure and HLA in healthy donors. PCR was performed using 60 Vbeta and 13 Jbeta primers. Produced via immunoSEQ multiplex PCR; TCRdb's table is partial and in-frame only. The sample has around 120,000 clones; roughly four fifths are singletons. Sequenced: PBMCs. The receptors were gathered from a male donor in good health and CMV-seropositive.

V usage is TRBV25-1 and J usage is TRBJ2-1; 8 bases fit TRBD1. The CDR3 length is 15 residues. The V gene's germline CDR1 is MGHDK and CDR2 SYGVNS. The J segment lost 0 bases and the V segment lost 10 bases, leaving 8 bases of the junction unmatched. The CDR3 region has the DNA TGTGCCACCATACGACAGGGGATCTCCTACAATGAGCAGTTCTTC. This sequence encodes CATIRQGISYNEQFF.

The chain has TRBV5-4 and TRBJ2-3; 9 positions match TRBD2. The CDR3 runs 13 residues. With V trimmed by 4 bases and J by 10 bases, 7 bases remained unmatched. Looked up from germline, CDR1 is SGHNT and CDR2 is YYREEE (reference sequence). In nucleotides, the CDR3 is TGTGCCAGCAGCCGAGGGGGCGGGAGGGCGCAGTATTTT. Protein sequence: CASSRGGGRAQYF.

Worth noting for this clone: Its ends do not fully match the called genes, so a read error is possible. The gene calls are TRBV19 and TRBJ2-6; weak D call: TRBD1 (5 bases). Germline V gene data show CDR1 as LNHDA and CDR2 as SQIVND (reference sequence). The CDR3 sequence is 14 residues long. The CDR3 DNA sequence: TGTGCCAGTAGGTTCGGCTCTGGGGCCAACGGCCTGACTTTC. This sequence encodes CASRFGSGANGLTF.

The rearrangement joins TRBV7-9 to TRBJ2-7; a possible D gene is TRBD2 (5 bases). This CDR3 has 15 residues. Germline lookup yields CDR1 SEHNR and CDR2 FQNEAQ (reference sequence). V lost 5 bases, J lost 3 bases, and 17 bases lay in between. The CDR3 region is CASSHTTGVHYEQYF. CDR3 bases: TGTGCCAGCAGCCACACGACCGGGGTACACTACGAGCAGTACTTC.

V usage is TRBV6-5 and J usage is TRBJ1-2; D is possibly TRBD1 (6 bases). Trimming took 6 bases from V and 4 from J, leaving 15 bases between them. The CDR3 totals 14 residues. Germline CDR1 is MNHEY and CDR2 is SVGAGI. The CDR3 region has the DNA TGTGCCAGCAGCCTGGACAGCCTCTCCTATGGCTACACCTTC. Its translation is CASSLDSLSYGYTF.

This clone showed up just a few times. J is TRBJ2-7 and V is TRBV30; perhaps TRBD1 as D (5 bases). Germline V gene lookup returns CDR1 GTSNPN and CDR2 SVGIG (reference sequence). With 4 bases removed from V and 0 bases from J, the gap between germline ends came to 10 bases. This CDR3 is 13 amino acids long. The CDR3 bases are TGTGCCTGGAATCAGGGAAGCTCCTACGAGCAGTACTTC. Translated, it gives CAWNQGSSYEQYF.

The V gene is TRBV7-3, the J gene TRBJ2-3; 7 positions match TRBD2. CDR3 length: 16 amino acids. Germline CDR1 is SGHTA and CDR2 is FQGTGA. After removal of 5 bases from V and 3 bases from J, the junction contained 11 bases not matched to a gene. The CDR3 nucleotides are TGTGCCAGCAGCATGCGGACTAGGTCCCATACAGATACGCAGTATTTT. Translating it yields CASSMRTRSHTDTQYF.

This chain joins TRBV5-1 and TRBJ1-2, with a weak D call TRBD1 (5 bases). This CDR3 is built from 13 residues. Germline V gene data show CDR1 as SGHRS and CDR2 as YFSETQ. V was trimmed by 6 bases and J by 2 bases, leaving 11 bases between them. The chain's CDR3 is CASTREVNYGYTF. CDR3 DNA sequence: TGCGCCAGCACCAGGGAAGTCAACTATGGCTACACCTTC.

CDR3 in DNA: TGTGCCAGCAGCTCTCTCCCAGGGGGCAGGAGAGAGACCCAGTACTTC. It encodes CASSSLPGGRRETQYF. The rearrangement uses TRBV7-9 and TRBJ2-5, with 8 positions matching TRBD1. The CDR3 loop spans 16 amino acids. Unmatched junction bases numbered 11, after V lost 4 bases and J lost 4 bases. The germline V gene encodes CDR1 SEHNR and CDR2 FQNEAQ (reference sequence).

The rearrangement uses TRBV5-4 and TRBJ1-5; D perhaps matches TRBD1 (6 bases). Germline V gene sequence: CDR1 SGHNT, CDR2 YYREEE (reference sequence). Trimming took off 4 bases at V and 6 bases at J, with 14 bases between the two ends. The CDR3 sequence is 14 residues long. The CDR3 region is CASSIQGWGQPQHF. The CDR3 DNA reads as TGTGCCAGCAGCATACAGGGTTGGGGTCAGCCCCAGCATTTT.

The chain has TRBV6-4 and TRBJ1-1; D gene uncertain. This CDR3 region has 13 residues. CDR1 and CDR2 from the germline V gene are MRHNA and SNTAGT. V lost 6 bases to trimming and J lost 2 bases, with 10 bases between them. CDR3 in amino acids: CASRTQPNTEAFF. In DNA form, the CDR3 reads TGTGCCAGCAGGACACAGCCAAACACTGAAGCTTTCTTT.

The rearrangement links TRBV7-9 to TRBJ2-2; D perhaps matches TRBD2 (7 bases). V dropped 1 base and J dropped 4 bases, with 13 bases sitting between them. From germline, CDR1 is SEHNR and CDR2 FQNEAQ (reference sequence). CDR3 length: 16 residues. In DNA, the CDR3 is TGTGCCAGCAGCTTAGAGGGGGGGAGGGGCACCGGGGAGCTGTTTTTT. Protein sequence: CASSLEGGRGTGELFF.

V is TRBV19 and J is TRBJ1-3; D is unresolved. The ends were cut back, 5 bases at V and 2 bases at J, with 13 bases in the middle. Germline CDR1 is LNHDA and CDR2 is SQIVND (reference sequence). The CDR3 has 15 amino acids. As DNA, the CDR3 is TGTGCCAGTAGTTCCGGGAGCACCACTGGAAACACCATATATTTT. Protein: CASSSGSTTGNTIYF.

The chain employs TRBV7-3 and TRBJ1-1, with D hard to call. The CDR3 spans 15 residues. The germline CDR1 and CDR2 sequences are SGHTA and FQGTGA. Trimming removed 5 bases from V and 1 base from J, with 14 bases in between. The CDR3 DNA sequence: TGTGCCAGCAGCCGGATACAGTTATCGAACACTGAAGCTTTCTTT. This gives the protein CASSRIQLSNTEAFF.

CDR3 residues: CASSQGGGLGKLFF. Here the CDR3 DNA reads TGTGCCAGCAGCCAAGGGGGGGGGCTGGGGAAACTGTTTTTT. This chain uses TRBV4-2 with TRBJ1-4; tentative D call: TRBD1 (6 bases). Trimming pared 1 base from V and 11 bases from J, leaving 14 bases between. The CDR3 is made up of 14 amino acids. Germline V lookup: CDR1 LGHNA, CDR2 YNFKEQ.

This clone occurred once. V is TRBV25-1 and J is TRBJ2-1; D is perhaps TRBD2 (6 bases). V was trimmed by 5 bases and J by 2 bases, leaving 22 bases between them. The CDR3 has 18 residues. Germline CDR1 reads MGHDK; CDR2 reads SYGVNS. The DNA of the CDR3 is TGTGCCAGCAGTCCTTTTGGAGGGAACACCCGTCCCTACAATGAGCAGTTCTTC. Its translation: CASSPFGGNTRPYNEQFF.

This chain uses TRBV4-1 with TRBJ1-5, with a weak D call TRBD1 (5 bases). Germline values: CDR1 MGHRA, CDR2 YSYEKL. The CDR3 length is 15 residues. V was clipped by 0 bases and J by 7 bases, with 13 bases between them. The CDR3: CASSQERGGWQPQHF. The CDR3 DNA reads as TGCGCCAGCAGCCAAGAACGGGGGGGGTGGCAGCCCCAGCATTTT.

CDR3 protein: CASSPNGEMNTEAFF. The CDR3 DNA is TGTGCCAGCTCACCAAATGGAGAAATGAACACTGAAGCTTTCTTT. The V call is TRBV18, the J call TRBJ1-1; D gene uncertain. The germline CDR1 and CDR2 sequences are KGHSH and LQKENI. Deletions cut 2 bases from V and 0 bases from J, with 10 bases between. There are 15 residues in the CDR3.

The V call is TRBV28, the J call TRBJ2-1, with D possibly TRBD1 on 7 matching bases. The CDR3 has 15 residues. Between the trimmed V and J ends, which lost 5 bases and 4 bases, there was a span of 15 bases. In germline, CDR1 is MDHEN, CDR2 SYDVKM. CDR3: CASSPRRGQYNEQFF. Written as DNA, the CDR3 is TGTGCCAGCAGTCCGCGGAGGGGGCAATACAATGAGCAGTTCTTC.

The chain employs TRBV29-1 and TRBJ2-7, with TRBD1 as a possible D gene (6 bases). This CDR3 contains 18 residues. V dropped 7 bases and J dropped 5 bases, with 33 bases sitting between them. Germline loops: CDR1 SQVTM, CDR2 ANQGSEA. DNA for the CDR3: TGCAGCGCCCCGGACCTACGATGTGGCGTAGCTTGGGGGCACGAGCAGTACTTC. Amino acids: CSAPDLRCGVAWGHEQYF.

The gene calls are TRBV2 and TRBJ2-5, with D possibly matching TRBD2 (5 bases). The better agreement between TRBJ2-7 and the DNA end casts doubt on the J call. The CDR3 runs to 12 residues. The germline V gene has CDR1 SNHLY and CDR2 FYNNEI. The CDR3 spells CASRTLSYEQYF. The CDR3, as DNA: TGTGCCAGCCGGACTCTCTCCTACGAGCAGTACTTC.